This is a list of T cell receptor beta chains from one sample in a study of OX40 agonist ivuxolimab in advanced cancers. TCRdb keeps only in-frame clones here, not all; method: immunoSEQ multiplex PCR. Of under 25,000 clones in the sample, around 82% were seen once. The material sequenced was CD4+ or CD8+ T cells sorted from blood, taken in a trial of the OX40 agonist ivuxolimab. These receptors all come from an adult with an advanced solid tumor such as melanoma, head and neck, liver or kidney cancer. The CDR3 runs from the conserved cysteine through the conserved F or W. Fields, in order: V gene, CDR3 protein.

V: TRBV6-5; CDR3: CASSYYTGGDTQYF
V: TRBV5-1; CDR3: CASSSRVSGGIKSYEQYF
V: TRBV30; CDR3: CAWSVLKASGPTDTQYF
V: TRBV28; CDR3: CASSSRLGRGRYEQYF
V: TRBV18; CDR3: CASSGQGTYQETQYF
V: TRBV2; CDR3: CASSAEEGGQETQYF
V: TRBV7-2; CDR3: CASSPAIAGYTF
V: TRBV19; CDR3: CASSIMVDRGETQYF
V: TRBV6-1; CDR3: CASSARLAGGPLNEQFF
V: TRBV6-5; CDR3: CASSYSSGRILYEQYF
V: TRBV11-2; CDR3: CASSYGTASLMNTEAFF
V: TRBV5-1; CDR3: CASSLEWYQETQYF
V: TRBV19; CDR3: CASSSQGGADTQYF
V: TRBV30; CDR3: CAWSQSYGYTF
V: TRBV13; CDR3: CASQLLSGNTIYF
V: TRBV7-9; CDR3: CASSLRDDEQYF
V: TRBV5-1; CDR3: CASSLGNRRYNEQFF
V: TRBV5-1; CDR3: CASSSGLERGTGELFF
V: TRBV27; CDR3: CASSFWGSEAFF
V: TRBV28; CDR3: CASTAGRNEQFF
V: TRBV7-9; CDR3: CASSRKTGVNEKLFF
V: TRBV19; CDR3: CASSPTGYEQYF
V: TRBV6-5; CDR3: CASSYMGGAHGYTF
V: TRBV2; CDR3: CASSEVKGSGYTF
V: TRBV12-5; CDR3: CASGLVRNRADWNTIYF
V: TRBV19; CDR3: CASIPPGQREAFF
V: TRBV27; CDR3: CASSPRPAGLETQYF
V: TRBV7-8; CDR3: CASSWTENNQPQHF
V: TRBV28; CDR3: CASSLVAGGFYEQYF
V: TRBV9; CDR3: CASSLGGAGLFEQYF
V: TRBV28; CDR3: CASSLLSAGTTGELFF
V: TRBV28; CDR3: CASTPFGGTQHF
V: TRBV2; CDR3: CASKRFVLSGNTIYF
V: TRBV7-9; CDR3: CASSSTDRGLDGYTF
V: TRBV14; CDR3: CASSQEGEKLFF
V: TRBV11-1; CDR3: CASSLSAGVIYEQYF
V: TRBV7-8; CDR3: CASSLTSGIKETQYF
V: TRBV4-1; CDR3: CASSQDRFREASGRAEQYF
V: TRBV5-1; CDR3: CASSPGTSGTYNEQFF
V: TRBV7-9; CDR3: CASSPRGATTYNEQFF